This T cell receptor beta chain was identified in a study of blood T cell repertoires in COVID-19. At the level of the study: The cDNA or gDNA used as material had been derived from T cells, B-cell-depleted T cells, or PBMCs.

The Seattle patients joined while their infection was active and were tracked longitudinally afterward. Trimming shortened V by 0 bases and J by 8 bases, and 17 bases separated the two germline ends. The length of the CDR3 is 16 residues. In germline, CDR1 is SGDLS, CDR2 YYNGEE. Per the authors' pipeline: Reference gene primer amplification gave estimated nucleated cell counts. Assay: immunoSEQ multiplex PCR; the TCRdb copy retains only in-frame clones and omits some. D and trimming were read from the DNA, whereas the V and J calls and clone size are those reported in that table. Here the sample spans approximately 250,000 clones, around 90% being singletons.

Sequenced: peripheral blood. The source is a man aged 25 to 40 with COVID-19, enrolled during active disease. The rearrangement links TRBV9 to TRBJ1-4; D remains unclear. In DNA form, the CDR3 reads TGTGCCAGCAGCGTAGGGGCGACCACCGAAATAGAAAAACTGTTTTTT. Amino acids: CASSVGATTEIEKLFF.